A selection of T cell receptor beta chains follows, all from one sample in a study of cytomegalovirus exposure and HLA in healthy donors. Repertoires were generated with immunoSEQ multiplex PCR, while TCRdb's copy carries only in-frame clones and drops some. The table has about 110,000 clones, more than 60% seen once. Source material: PBMCs. The receptors were gathered from a young man in good health and CMV-seropositive. The CDR3 runs from the conserved cysteine through the conserved F or W. The D gene is left open where the match is weak. Where a row states a size, it is once, few, many or the class of an expanded clone; other rows omit it.

TRBV7-6	TRBJ2-3	TRBD2	-	CASSSSSGHTDTQYF	TGTGCCAGCAGCTCCTCTAGCGGCCACACAGATACGCAGTATTTT
TRBV7-8	TRBJ2-7	TRBD1	-	CASRDGQGVDEQYF	TGTGCCAGCAGAGATGGACAGGGCGTGGACGAGCAGTACTTC
TRBV6-6	TRBJ1-5	-	few	CASSSTEGQPQHF	TGTGCCAGCAGCTCGACGGAGGGTCAGCCCCAGCATTTT
TRBV30	TRBJ2-3	-	-	CAWSVLGRGNTQYF	TGTGCCTGGAGTGTATTAGGGCGCGGGAATACGCAGTATTTT
TRBV6-1	TRBJ2-3	-	-	CASSEVYTRGIGETDTQYF	TGTGCCAGCAGTGAGGTTTACACTCGGGGGATCGGGGAGACAGATACGCAGTATTTT
TRBV6-6	TRBJ2-7	-	-	CASSYPPGDEQYF	TGTGCCAGCAGTTACCCCCCAGGGGACGAGCAGTACTTC
TRBV10-3	TRBJ2-3	-	-	CAISGSAAYTDTQYF	TGTGCCATCAGTGGGTCAGCGGCCTACACAGATACGCAGTATTTT
TRBV5-6	TRBJ2-3	TRBD1	-	CASSLGTGQNTDTQYF	TGTGCCAGCAGCCTGGGGACAGGGCAAAACACAGATACGCAGTATTTT
TRBV4-3	TRBJ2-1	TRBD2	once	CASSQGFRGGHLGYNEQFF	TGCGCCAGCAGCCAAGGGTTCCGGGGGGGCCACCTTGGGTACAATGAGCAGTTCTTC
TRBV18	TRBJ1-2	-	-	CASSRVAEGNYGYTF	TGTGCCAGCTCACGGGTTGCGGAGGGTAACTATGGCTACACCTTC